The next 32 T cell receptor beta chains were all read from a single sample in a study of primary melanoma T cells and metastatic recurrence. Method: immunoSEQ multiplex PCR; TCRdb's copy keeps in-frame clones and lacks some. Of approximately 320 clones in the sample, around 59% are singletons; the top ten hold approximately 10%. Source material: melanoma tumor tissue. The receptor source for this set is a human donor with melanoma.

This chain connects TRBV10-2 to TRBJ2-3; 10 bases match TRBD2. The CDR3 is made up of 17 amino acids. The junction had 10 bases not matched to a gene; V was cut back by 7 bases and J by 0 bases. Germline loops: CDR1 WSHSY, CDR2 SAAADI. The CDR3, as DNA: TGCGCCAGCACCGGACCCACTAGCGGGGCTAGCACAGATACGCAGTATTTT. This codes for CASTGPTSGASTDTQYF.

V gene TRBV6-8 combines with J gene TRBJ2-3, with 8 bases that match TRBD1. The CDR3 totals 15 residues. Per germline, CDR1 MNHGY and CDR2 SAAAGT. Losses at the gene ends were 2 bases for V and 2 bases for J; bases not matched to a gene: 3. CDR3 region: CASSYLGQATDTQYF. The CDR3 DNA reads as TGTGCCAGCAGTTACCTGGGACAGGCCACAGATACGCAGTATTTT.

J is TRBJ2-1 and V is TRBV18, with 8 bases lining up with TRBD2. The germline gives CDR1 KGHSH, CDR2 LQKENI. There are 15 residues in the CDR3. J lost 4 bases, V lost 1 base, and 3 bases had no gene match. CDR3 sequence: CASSPLGGAYNEQFF. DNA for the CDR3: TGTGCCAGCTCACCACTCGGGGGGGCATACAATGAGCAGTTCTTC. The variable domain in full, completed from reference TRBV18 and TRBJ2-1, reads NAGVMQNPRHLVRRRGQEARLRCSPMKGHSHVYWYRQLPEEGLKFMVYLQKENIIDESGMPKERFSAEFPKEGPSILRIQQVVRGDSAAYFCASSPLGGAYNEQFFGPGTRLTVL.

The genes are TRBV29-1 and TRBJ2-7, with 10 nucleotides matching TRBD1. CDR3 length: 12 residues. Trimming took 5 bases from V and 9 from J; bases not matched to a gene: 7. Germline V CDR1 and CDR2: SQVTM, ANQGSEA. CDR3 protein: CSVTGTGAWQYF. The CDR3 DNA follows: TGCAGCGTTACCGGGACAGGGGCGTGGCAGTACTTC.

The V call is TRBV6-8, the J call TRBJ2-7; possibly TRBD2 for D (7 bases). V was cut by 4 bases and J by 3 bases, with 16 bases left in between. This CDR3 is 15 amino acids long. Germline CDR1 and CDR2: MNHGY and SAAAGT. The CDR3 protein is CASSSPQRGHYEQYF. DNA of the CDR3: TGTGCCAGCAGTTCCCCCCAGCGGGGACACTACGAGCAGTACTTC.

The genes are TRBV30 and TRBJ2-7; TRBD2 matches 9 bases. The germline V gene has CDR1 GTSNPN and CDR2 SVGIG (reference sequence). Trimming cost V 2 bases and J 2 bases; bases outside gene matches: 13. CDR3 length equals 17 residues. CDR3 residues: CAWSPPPRLAATYEQYF. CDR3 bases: TGTGCCTGGAGTCCTCCCCCAAGACTAGCGGCAACCTACGAGCAGTACTTC.

CDR3 sequence reads: CASTLTRGATQYF. CDR3 coding DNA: TGTGCCAGCACCCTAACTCGGGGGGCGACCCAGTACTTC. The chain combines TRBV6-8 with TRBJ2-5; TRBD2 is a possible D gene (7 bases). This CDR3 region has 13 residues. CDR1 and CDR2 (germline): MNHGY, SAAAGT. Between the trimmed V and J ends, which lost 7 bases and 7 bases, there was a span of 16 bases.

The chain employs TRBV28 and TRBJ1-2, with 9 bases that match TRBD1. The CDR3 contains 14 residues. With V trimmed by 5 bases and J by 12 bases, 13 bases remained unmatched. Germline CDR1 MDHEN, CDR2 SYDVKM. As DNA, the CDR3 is TGTGCCAGCAGTCCGACCGGGACAGGGTGGAAGAACACCTTC. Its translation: CASSPTGTGWKNTF.

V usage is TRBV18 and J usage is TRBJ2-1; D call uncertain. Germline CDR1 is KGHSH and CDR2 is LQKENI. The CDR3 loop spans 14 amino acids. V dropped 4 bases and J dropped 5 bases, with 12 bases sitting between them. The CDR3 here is CASSLRGRNNEQFF. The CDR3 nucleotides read TGTGCCAGCTCACTACGAGGCCGAAACAATGAGCAGTTCTTC. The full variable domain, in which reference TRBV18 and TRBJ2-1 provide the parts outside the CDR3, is NAGVMQNPRHLVRRRGQEARLRCSPMKGHSHVYWYRQLPEEGLKFMVYLQKENIIDESGMPKERFSAEFPKEGPSILRIQQVVRGDSAAYFCASSLRGRNNEQFFGPGTRLTVL.

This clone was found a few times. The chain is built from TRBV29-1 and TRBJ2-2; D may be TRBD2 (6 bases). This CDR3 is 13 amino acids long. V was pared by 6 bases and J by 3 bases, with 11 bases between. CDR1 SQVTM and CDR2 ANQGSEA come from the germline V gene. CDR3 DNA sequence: TGCAGCGTCGGCGGGGTGGACACCGGGGAGCTGTTTTTT. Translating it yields CSVGGVDTGELFF.

CDR3 DNA: TGTGCCTGGAGCCCCGGGCTAGCGGGAGGGGAGACCCAGTACTTC. This gives the protein CAWSPGLAGGETQYF. The chain links TRBV30 to TRBJ2-5; 12 bases align to TRBD2. Germline CDR1 reads GTSNPN; CDR2 reads SVGIG (reference sequence). V dropped 3 bases and J dropped 5; count of bases not matched to a gene: 7. This CDR3 contains 15 residues. Looking up the rest from reference TRBV30 and TRBJ2-5 gives the full variable domain: SQTIHQWPATLVQPVGSPLSLECTVEGTSNPNLYWYRQAAGRGLQLLFYSVGIGQISSEVPQNLSASRPQDRQFILSSKKLLLSDSGFYLCAWSPGLAGGETQYFGPGTRLLVL.

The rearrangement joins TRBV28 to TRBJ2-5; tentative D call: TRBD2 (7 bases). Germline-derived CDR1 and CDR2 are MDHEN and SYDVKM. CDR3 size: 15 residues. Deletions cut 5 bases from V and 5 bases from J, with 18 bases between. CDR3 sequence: CASSRLGGARETQYF. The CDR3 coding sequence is TGTGCCAGCAGTCGGCTTGGGGGGGCCAGGGAGACCCAGTACTTC. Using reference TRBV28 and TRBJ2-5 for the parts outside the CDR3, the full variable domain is DVKVTQSSRYLVKRTGEKVFLECVQDMDHENMFWYRQDPGLGLRLIYFSYDVKMKEKGDIPEGYSVSREKKERFSLILESASTNQTSMYLCASSRLGGARETQYFGPGTRLLVL.

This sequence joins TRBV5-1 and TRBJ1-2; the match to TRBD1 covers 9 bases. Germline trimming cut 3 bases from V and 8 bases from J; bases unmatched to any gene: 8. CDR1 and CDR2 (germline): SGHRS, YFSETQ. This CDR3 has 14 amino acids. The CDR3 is CASSSTGTGSGYTF. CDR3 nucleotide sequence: TGCGCCAGCAGCTCCACCGGGACAGGGAGCGGCTACACCTTC.

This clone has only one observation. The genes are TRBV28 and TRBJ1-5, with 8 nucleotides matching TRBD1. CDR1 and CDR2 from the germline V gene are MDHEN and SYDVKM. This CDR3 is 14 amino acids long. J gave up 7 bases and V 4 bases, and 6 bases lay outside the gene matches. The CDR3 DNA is TGTGCCAGCAGTTCGCAGGGGGCCCGGCAGCCCCAGCATTTT. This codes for CASSSQGARQPQHF.

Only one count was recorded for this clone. CDR3 protein: CASSTGTGGETQYF. The CDR3 DNA follows: TGTGCCAGCAGCACCGGGACCGGGGGGGAGACCCAGTACTTC. The chain has TRBV11-3 and TRBJ2-5; TRBD2 matches 7 bases. Per the germline V gene, CDR1 is SGHNT and CDR2 is YENEEA. The CDR3 spans 14 residues. V trimming: 5 bases; J trimming: 5 bases; junction bases outside the gene matches: 8.

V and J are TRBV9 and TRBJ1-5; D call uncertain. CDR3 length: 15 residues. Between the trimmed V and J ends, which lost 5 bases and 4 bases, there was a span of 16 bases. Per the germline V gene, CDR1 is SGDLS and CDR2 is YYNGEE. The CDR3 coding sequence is TGTGCCAGCAGTCCGGAGGGTCGTTGGAATCAGCCCCAGCATTTT. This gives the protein CASSPEGRWNQPQHF.

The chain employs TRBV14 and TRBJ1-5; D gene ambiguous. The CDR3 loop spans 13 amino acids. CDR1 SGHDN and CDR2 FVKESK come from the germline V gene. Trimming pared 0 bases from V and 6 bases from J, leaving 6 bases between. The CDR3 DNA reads TGTGCCAGCAGCCAAGATGGGGTTCAGCCCCAGCATTTT. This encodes CASSQDGVQPQHF.

The CDR3 protein is CASSQADTQYF. The CDR3 DNA reads TGTGCCAGCAGCCAGGCAGATACGCAGTATTTT. The chain uses TRBV14 and TRBJ2-3, with no clear D. CDR1 SGHDN and CDR2 FVKESK come from the germline V gene. Deletions cut 3 bases from V and 4 bases from J, with 2 bases between. CDR3 size: 11 residues. Full variable domain (remainder filled in from reference TRBV14 and TRBJ2-3): EAGVTQFPSHSVIEKGQTVTLRCDPISGHDNLYWYRRVMGKEIKFLLHFVKESKQDESGMPNNRFLAERTGGTYSTLKVQPAELEDSGVYFCASSQADTQYFGPGTRLTVL.

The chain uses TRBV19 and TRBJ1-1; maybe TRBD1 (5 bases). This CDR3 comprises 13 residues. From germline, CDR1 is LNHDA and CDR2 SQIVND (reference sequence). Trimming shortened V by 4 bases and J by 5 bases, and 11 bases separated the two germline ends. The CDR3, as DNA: TGTGCCAGTAGTAGGGCAGGGCGAACTGAAGCTTTCTTT. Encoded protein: CASSRAGRTEAFF.

CDR3 bases: TGTGCCTGGAGGGCGCGCACAGATACGCAGTATTTT. This codes for CAWRARTDTQYF. J is TRBJ2-3 and V is TRBV30, with D uncertain. Germline V gene lookup returns CDR1 GTSNPN and CDR2 SVGIG (reference sequence). Trimming shortened V by 3 bases and J by 1 base, and 5 bases separated the two germline ends. The CDR3 is 12 residues long.

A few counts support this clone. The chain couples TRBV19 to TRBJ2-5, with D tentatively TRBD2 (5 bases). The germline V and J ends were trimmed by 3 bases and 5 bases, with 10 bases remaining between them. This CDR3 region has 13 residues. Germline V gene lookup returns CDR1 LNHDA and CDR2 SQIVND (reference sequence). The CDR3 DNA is TGTGCCAGTAGTATCGGGCGGGCGGAGACCCAGTACTTC. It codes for CASSIGRAETQYF.

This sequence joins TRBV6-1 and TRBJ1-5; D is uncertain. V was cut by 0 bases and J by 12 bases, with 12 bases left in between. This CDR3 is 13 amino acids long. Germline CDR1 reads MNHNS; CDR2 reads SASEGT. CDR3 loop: CASSEARVSGQHF. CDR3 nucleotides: TGTGCCAGCAGTGAAGCGAGGGTGTCGGGCCAGCATTTT.

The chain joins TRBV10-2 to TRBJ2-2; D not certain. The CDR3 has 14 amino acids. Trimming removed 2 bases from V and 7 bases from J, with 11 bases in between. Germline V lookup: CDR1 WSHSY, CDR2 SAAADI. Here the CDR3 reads CASSEPWAGGELFF. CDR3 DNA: TGCGCCAGCAGTGAGCCGTGGGCCGGCGGGGAGCTGTTTTTT.

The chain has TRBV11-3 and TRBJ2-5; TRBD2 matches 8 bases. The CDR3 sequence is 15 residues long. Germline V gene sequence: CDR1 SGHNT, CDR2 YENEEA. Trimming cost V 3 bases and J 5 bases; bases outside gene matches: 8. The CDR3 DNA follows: TGTGCCAGCAGCTTGGCGGGGGGCGCGCGGGAGACCCAGTACTTC. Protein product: CASSLAGGARETQYF.

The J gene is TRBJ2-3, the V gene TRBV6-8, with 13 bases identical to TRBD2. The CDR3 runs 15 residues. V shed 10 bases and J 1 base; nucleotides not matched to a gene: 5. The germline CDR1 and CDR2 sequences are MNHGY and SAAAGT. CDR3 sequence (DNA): TGTGCCATCAGGGGGACTAGCGGGGGCACAGATACGCAGTATTTT. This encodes CAIRGTSGGTDTQYF.

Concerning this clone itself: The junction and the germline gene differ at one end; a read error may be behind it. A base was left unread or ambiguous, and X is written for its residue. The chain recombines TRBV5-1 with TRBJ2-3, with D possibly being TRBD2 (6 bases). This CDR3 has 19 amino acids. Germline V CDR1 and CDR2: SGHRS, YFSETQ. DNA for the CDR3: TGCGCCAGCAGCTTGGCCCGGGTAGCGGTGGATCGGGATTCAGATACRCAGTATTTT. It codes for CASSLARVAVDRDSDXQYF. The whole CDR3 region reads CASSLARVAVDRDSDTQYF. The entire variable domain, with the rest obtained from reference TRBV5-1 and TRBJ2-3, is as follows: KAGVTQTPRYLIKTRGQQVTLSCSPISGHRSVSWYQQTPGQGLQFLFEYFSETQRNKGNFPGRFSGRQFSNSRSEMNVSTLELGDSALYLCASSLARVAVDRDSDTQYFGPGTRLTVL.

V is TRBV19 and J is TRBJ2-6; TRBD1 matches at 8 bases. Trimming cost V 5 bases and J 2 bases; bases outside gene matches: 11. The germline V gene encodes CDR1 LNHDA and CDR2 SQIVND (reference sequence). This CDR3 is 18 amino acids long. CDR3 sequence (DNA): TGTGCCAGTAGTCCCCGGGACAGGCAGTCCCCTGGGGCCAACGTCCTGACTTTC. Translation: CASSPRDRQSPGANVLTF. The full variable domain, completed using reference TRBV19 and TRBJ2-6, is DGGITQSPKYLFRKEGQNVTLSCEQNLNHDAMYWYRQDPGQGLRLIYYSQIVNDFQKGDIAEGYSVSREKKESFPLTVTSAQKNPTAFYLCASSPRDRQSPGANVLTFGAGSRLTVL.

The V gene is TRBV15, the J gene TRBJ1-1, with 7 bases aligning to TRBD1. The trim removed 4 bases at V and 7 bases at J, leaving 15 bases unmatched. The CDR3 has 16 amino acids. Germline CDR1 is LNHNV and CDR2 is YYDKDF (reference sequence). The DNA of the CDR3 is TGTGCCACCAGCACTTACAGGGATTTTACAGGGGATGAAGCTTTCTTT. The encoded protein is CATSTYRDFTGDEAFF.

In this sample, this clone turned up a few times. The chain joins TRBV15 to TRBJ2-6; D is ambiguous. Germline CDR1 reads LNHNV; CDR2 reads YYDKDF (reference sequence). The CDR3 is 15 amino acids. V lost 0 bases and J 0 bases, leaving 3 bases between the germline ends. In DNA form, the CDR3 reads TGTGCCACCAGCAGAGAAGGCTCTGGGGCCAACGTCCTGACTTTC. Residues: CATSREGSGANVLTF.

The CDR3 loop reads CASSPWTVKGGYTF. The CDR3 region has the DNA TGTGCCAGCAGTCCTTGGACAGTCAAAGGGGGCTACACCTTC. The chain couples TRBV6-8 to TRBJ1-2; D possibly corresponds to TRBD1 (6 bases). CDR3 length: 14 residues. Trimming shortened V by 5 bases and J by 8 bases, and 18 bases separated the two germline ends. Germline CDR1 is MNHGY and CDR2 is SAAAGT.

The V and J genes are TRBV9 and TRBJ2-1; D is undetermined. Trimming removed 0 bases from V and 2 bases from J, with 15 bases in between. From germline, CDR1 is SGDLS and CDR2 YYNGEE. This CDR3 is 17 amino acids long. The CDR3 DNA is TGTGCCAGCAGCGTAGGTCGAGACCTCGGGCCCTACAATGAGCAGTTCTTC. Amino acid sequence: CASSVGRDLGPYNEQFF.

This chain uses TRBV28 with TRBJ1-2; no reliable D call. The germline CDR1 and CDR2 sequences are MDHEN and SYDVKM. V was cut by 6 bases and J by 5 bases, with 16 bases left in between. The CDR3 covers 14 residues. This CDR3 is CASSLLSSVYGYTF. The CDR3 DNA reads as TGTGCCAGCAGCCTCCTCTCGAGCGTGTATGGCTACACCTTC.